These 11 T cell receptor beta chains came from one sample sequenced in a study of T cells in localized non-small cell lung cancer. Profiling relied on immunoSEQ multiplex PCR, and the TCRdb table lists in-frame clones only, not all of them. Of about 28,000 clones in the sample, 80% to 85% were seen once. The sequenced sample was peripheral blood mononuclear cells, obtained before any cancer treatment. These receptors came from a man aged 40-75 years with stage III lung adenocarcinoma.

The V gene is TRBV29-1, the J gene TRBJ1-1, with D unresolved. In germline, CDR1 is SQVTM, CDR2 ANQGSEA. This CDR3 has 13 residues. The V end lost 7 bases, the J end lost 0 bases, and 12 bases lay between the germline ends. CDR3 DNA: TGCAGCGCACGGTACAATATGAACACTGAAGCTTTCTTT. Its protein product is CSARYNMNTEAFF.

This clone was counted once. The chain couples TRBV6-4 to TRBJ1-2; 11 bases are shared with TRBD1. V was pared by 4 bases and J by 4 bases, with 5 bases of the junction left unmatched. This CDR3 spans 15 amino acids. Per the germline V gene, CDR1 is MRHNA and CDR2 is SNTAGT. The DNA for the CDR3 is TGTGCCAGCAGTGCTGGGACAGGGGGAGGCTATGGCTACACCTTC. The encoded protein is CASSAGTGGGYGYTF.

This clone showed up just once. The rearrangement uses TRBV5-6 and TRBJ1-2; a weak D match, TRBD1 (5 bases). The CDR3 has 15 amino acids. Germline CDR1 and CDR2: SGHDT and YYEEEE. Trimming took 4 bases from V and 5 from J, leaving 18 bases between them. CDR3 bases: TGTGCCAGCAGCGTACGCCCCAGGGAACCGTATGGCTACACCTTC. This codes for CASSVRPREPYGYTF.

The chain recombines TRBV5-1 with TRBJ1-2, with D possibly being TRBD1 (6 bases). The V gene's germline CDR1 is SGHRS and CDR2 YFSETQ. Trimming took 7 bases from V and 4 from J, leaving 17 bases between them. The CDR3 totals 14 residues. CDR3 DNA sequence: TGCGCCAGCGCGACGGGGGGCGTAGGCTATGGCTACACCTTC. It specifies CASATGGVGYGYTF.

This clone was seen just once. The rearrangement joins TRBV15 to TRBJ2-1, with TRBD2 matching over 15 bases. Germline CDR1 LNHNV, CDR2 YYDKDF (reference sequence). The ends lost 3 bases at V and 6 bases at J; junction bases unmatched: 3. The CDR3 sequence is 16 residues long. For the CDR3, the DNA is TGTGCCACCAGCAGGAGGGGACTAGCGGGGGGCAATGAGCAGTTCTTC. It yields the protein CATSRRGLAGGNEQFF.

This clone was observed once. The rearrangement uses TRBV2 and TRBJ2-5; no reliable D call. Between the trimmed V and J ends, which lost 3 bases and 3 bases, there was a span of 8 bases. From germline, CDR1 is SNHLY and CDR2 FYNNEI. The CDR3 contains 13 residues. CDR3 amino acids: CASSDVSKETQYF. CDR3 in DNA: TGTGCCAGCAGTGATGTCAGCAAAGAGACCCAGTACTTC.

CDR3 DNA: TGTGCCAGCAGCGCCCTGGGGGGGGTTGGATCACCCCTCCACTTT. Its translation is CASSALGGVGSPLHF. The genes are TRBV7-6 and TRBJ1-6; a possible D gene is TRBD1 (5 bases). V was pared by 5 bases and J by 10 bases, with 18 bases between. Germline V gene data show CDR1 as SGHVS and CDR2 as FNYEAQ. CDR3 length equals 15 residues.

The chain couples TRBV4-1 to TRBJ2-5; 13 bases fit TRBD2. The CDR3 contains 17 residues. V gave up 3 bases and J gave up 3 bases; unmatched junction bases: 7. Germline-derived CDR1 and CDR2 are MGHRA and YSYEKL. The CDR3 here is CASSHLLGLAGEETQYF. The CDR3 bases are TGCGCCAGCAGCCACCTCCTCGGACTAGCGGGAGAAGAGACCCAGTACTTC.

This clone was detected only once. V is TRBV5-8 and J is TRBJ1-3; no clear D. This CDR3 contains 15 residues. CDR1 is SGHTS and CDR2 is YDEGEE in the germline V gene. V was shortened by 0 bases and J by 0 bases, with 7 bases between the two germline ends. DNA of the CDR3: TGTGCCAGCAGCTTGGTATCGCACTCTGGAAACACCATATATTTT. It yields the protein CASSLVSHSGNTIYF.

This chain uses TRBV5-1 with TRBJ2-7; 10 nucleotides match TRBD1. J lost 6 bases, V lost 2 bases, and 2 bases had no gene match. The CDR3 spans 13 residues. In germline, CDR1 is SGHRS, CDR2 YFSETQ. CDR3 coding DNA: TGCGCCAGCAGCTTCGACAGGGGGCTCGAGCAGTACGTC. It translates to CASSFDRGLEQYV.

The gene calls are TRBV5-1 and TRBJ2-1; TRBD1 is a possible D gene (5 bases). The CDR3 contains 13 residues. Germline loops: CDR1 SGHRS, CDR2 YFSETQ. V was trimmed by 0 bases and J by 6 bases, leaving 7 bases between them. The chain's CDR3 is CASSLDRLNEQFF. The DNA for the CDR3 is TGCGCCAGCAGCTTGGACAGGCTCAATGAGCAGTTCTTC.